This T cell receptor (beta chain) was sequenced for a study of T cells in Graves' hyperthyroidism and ophthalmopathy. Study-wide results and caveats: In the blood, most expanded thyroid clonotypes above 0.001 appeared as well.

TCR beta CDR3 regions were amplified from RNA transcripts. The HTBI primer set served for first-round RT-PCR of the TCR CDR3. TCRdb fed the multiplex PCR reads into MiXCR, producing one record per CDR3 protein. The table shows some 560,000 distinct CDR3 sequences, with approximately 15% occurring only once. J lost 6 bases, V lost 7 bases, and 7 bases had no gene match. This CDR3 has 14 amino acids. Points on this clonotype: Antigen specificity is unknown.

A lack of ophthalmopathy progression within 18 months defined stable Graves' hyperthyroidism. In making diagnoses, clinical symptoms, serum thyroxine and TRAb, thyroid ultrasound and orbital computed tomography were all used. The authors took PBMCs from roughly 10 ml fresh peripheral blood. The clonotype comes from a woman aged 40 to 50 with Graves' hyperthyroidism. Sequencing was done on a sample of blood. This chain joins TRBV12-3 or TRBV12-4 and TRBJ1-1; 11 bases agree with TRBD1. The CDR3 nucleotides are TGTGCCAGCACCTTAAGGGACAGGGGGTCTGAAGCTTTCTTT. Amino acid sequence: CASTLRDRGSEAFF.